The rows below give T cell receptor beta chains drawn from one sample of a study of beta chain features in type 1 diabetes. This table comes from immunoSEQ multiplex PCR, and its TCRdb copy is limited to in-frame clones, with some not included. The sample consists of 200,000 to 250,000 clones, about 14% of them appearing once. Sequenced material: naive CD4+ T cells from blood. These receptors were obtained from a man aged 25-45 years with type 1 diabetes. The CDR3 runs from the conserved cysteine through the conserved F or W. Each record gives: clone size, D gene, V gene, J gene, CDR3 DNA, CDR3 protein. D genes are given only for firm matches. Size is stated for part of the rows, as once, few or many counts, or as a class when the clone is expanded.

>.|TRBD1|TRBV7-9|TRBJ2-4
TGTGCCAGCAGTCCCCCGGGACAGGGGGCAGCCAAAAACATTCAGTACTTC
CASSPPGQGAAKNIQYF
>few|.|TRBV6-6|TRBJ2-7
TGTGCCAGCACCGAAAACCCGGGACGGGGGATCCACGAGCAGTACTTC
CASTENPGRGIHEQYF
>.|.|TRBV7-2|TRBJ2-4
TGTGCCAGCAGCTTAGGTGGCATCTTAGCCAAAAACATTCAGTACTTC
CASSLGGILAKNIQYF
>few|.|TRBV11-2|TRBJ1-1
TGTGCCAGCAGCCTTCGACAAAACACTGAAGCTTTCTTT
CASSLRQNTEAFF
>few|TRBD2|TRBV5-4|TRBJ2-1
TGTGCCAGCAGCTGGGGACTAGCGAATGAGCAGTTCTTC
CASSWGLANEQFF
>few|.|TRBV7-9|TRBJ2-3
TGTGCCAGCAGCTTAACTAGCAGCACAGATACGCAGTATTTT
CASSLTSSTDTQYF
>.|TRBD1|TRBV6-6|TRBJ1-1
TGTGCCAGCAGAGGGGGACAGGGGTCTGAAGCTTTCTTT
CASRGGQGSEAFF
>.|.|TRBV5-1|TRBJ2-5
TGCGCCAGCAGCTTGGAAGGGGGTCAAGAGACCCAGTACTTC
CASSLEGGQETQYF
>.|TRBD2|TRBV29-1|TRBJ2-3
TGCAGCGTTGAAGATCTGGGGTCGGGGGGGCCCGCAGATACGCAGTATTTT
CSVEDLGSGGPADTQYF
>.|TRBD1|TRBV5-1|TRBJ2-7
TGCGCCAGCAGCTTGGAGGGGGCTATGGGGTACGAGCAGTACTTC
CASSLEGAMGYEQYF
>few|.|TRBV11-2|TRBJ2-3
TGTGCCAGCAGCATAAACGCGGGGAGCACAGATACGCAGTATTTT
CASSINAGSTDTQYF
>few|.|TRBV30|TRBJ1-4
TGTGCCTGGAGTATTGGGGCCAATGAAAAACTGTTTTTT
CAWSIGANEKLFF
>.|.|TRBV7-2|TRBJ2-3
TGTGCCAGCAGCTTACACGGTACCATCACAGATACGCAGTATTTT
CASSLHGTITDTQYF
>few|.|TRBV15|TRBJ1-5
TGTGCCACCAGCAGAGATTACAGGCCCCCGTGGCATTTT
CATSRDYRPPWHF
>few|TRBD1|TRBV14|TRBJ2-7
TGTGCCAGCAGCCCCTGGGGCGTACAGGGGGTGTCCTACGAGCAGTACTTC
CASSPWGVQGVSYEQYF
>few|.|TRBV30|TRBJ1-1
TGTGCCTGGAGTAGGTCTTTAGTCGGAGGGACGTTAACTGAAGCTTTCTTT
CAWSRSLVGGTLTEAFF
>.|TRBD2|TRBV18|TRBJ2-7
TGTGCCAGCTCACCGACTAGCGGGAGTTACGAGCAGTACTTC
CASSPTSGSYEQYF
>few|.|TRBV9|TRBJ1-1
TGTGCCAGCAGCGTAGGCCTTTTGGGGGGGCCCATGAACACTGAAGCTTTCTTT
CASSVGLLGGPMNTEAFF
>few|.|TRBV5-6|TRBJ2-1
TGTGCCAGCAGCCCCCGGGGTCCAGCTTTGTGGAATGAGCAGTTCTTC
CASSPRGPALWNEQFF
>few|.|TRBV7-9|TRBJ2-7
TGTGCCAGCAACTTACAAGGGGGGGGGAGCGAGCAGTACTTC
CASNLQGGGSEQYF
>.|TRBD1|TRBV2|TRBJ2-5
TGTGCCAGCACCCGGGACAGGGAAGAGACCCAGTACTTC
CASTRDREETQYF
>.|.|TRBV6-1|TRBJ1-5
TGTGCCAGCAGTGAAGCGACAGTTAGCAATCAGCCCCAGCATTTT
CASSEATVSNQPQHF
>.|.|TRBV9|TRBJ2-7
TGTGCCAGCAGCGTAGGTAGAGGCGGTTACGAGCAGTACTTC
CASSVGRGGYEQYF
>.|TRBD2|TRBV5-4|TRBJ2-3
TGTGCCAGCAGCTTATCGGCGGGGGGGCCGGGGGCAGATACGCAGTATTTT
CASSLSAGGPGADTQYF
>.|.|TRBV6-5|TRBJ1-1
TGTGCCAGCAGTTATCACCTGAGGGGGATGAACACTGAAGCTTTCTTT
CASSYHLRGMNTEAFF
>.|TRBD1|TRBV2|TRBJ1-5
TGTGCCAGCAGTTACGGACAGGGCCAGCCCCAGCATTTT
CASSYGQGQPQHF
>few|.|TRBV5-1|TRBJ1-2
TGCGCCAGCAGTCCCTCCGGGCGGGGGTATGGCTACACCTTC
CASSPSGRGYGYTF
>few|.|TRBV2|TRBJ2-7
TGTGCCAGCAGAGGGTCCTCTAGGGGATACGAGCAGTACTTC
CASRGSSRGYEQYF
>few|.|TRBV10-3|TRBJ2-7
TGTGCCATCAGTGAGTCCCTGGAGCAGTACTTC
CAISESLEQYF
>once|.|TRBV18|TRBJ1-6
TGTGCCAGCTCACCCCGGGAAGGAGCCAGCTCCTATAATTCACCCCTCCACTTT
CASSPREGASSYNSPLHF
>.|.|TRBV9|TRBJ2-3
TGTGCCAGCGCCCTAAACCCGGGAGTAGGGGCAGATACGCAGTATTTT
CASALNPGVGADTQYF